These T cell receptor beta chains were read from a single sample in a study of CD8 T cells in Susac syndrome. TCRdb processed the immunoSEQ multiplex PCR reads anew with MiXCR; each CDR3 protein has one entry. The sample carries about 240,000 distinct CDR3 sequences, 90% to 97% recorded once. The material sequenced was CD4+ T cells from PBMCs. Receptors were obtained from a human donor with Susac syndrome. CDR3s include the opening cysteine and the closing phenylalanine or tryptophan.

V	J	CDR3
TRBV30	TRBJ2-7	CAWLGLAGLSYEQYF
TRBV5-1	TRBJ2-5	CASSLKRGWETQYF
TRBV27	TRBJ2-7	CASSRGRERGEQYF
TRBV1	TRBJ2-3	CTSSRWDTQYF
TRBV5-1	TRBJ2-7	CASSFALAGGDHEQYF
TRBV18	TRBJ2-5	CASSSFRAGETQYF
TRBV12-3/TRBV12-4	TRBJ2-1	CASSPPYGSSMDEQFF
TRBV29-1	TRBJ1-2	CSVTSAASNYGYTF
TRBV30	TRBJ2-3	CAWMDGAGTDTQYF
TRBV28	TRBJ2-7	CASKSPLYEQYF
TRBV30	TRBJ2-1	CAWRLRRAGAEQFF
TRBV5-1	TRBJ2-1	CASSLDINEQFF
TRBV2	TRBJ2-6	CARSSGSGANVLTF
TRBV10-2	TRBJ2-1	CASSDPGEQFF
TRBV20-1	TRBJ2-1	CSAREPGLAGIQFF
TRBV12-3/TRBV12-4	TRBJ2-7	CASSQGERGSYEQYF
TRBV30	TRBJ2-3	CAWDLAGVRNTQYF
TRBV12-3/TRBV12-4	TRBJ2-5	CASKGAEETQYF
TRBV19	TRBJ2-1	CASRVFGDRHNEQFF
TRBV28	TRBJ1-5	CASSTIGGGNQPQHF
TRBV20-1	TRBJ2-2	CSARGQLNTGELFF
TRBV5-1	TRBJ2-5	CASSRLAGGPQVETQYF
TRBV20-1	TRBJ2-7	CSARKDYEQYF
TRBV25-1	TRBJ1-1	CASSVQEGNTEAFF
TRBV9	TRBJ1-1	CASSPRGRQGAPAFF
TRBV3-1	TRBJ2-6	CASTWTRGLRANVLTF
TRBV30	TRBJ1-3	CAWSVLRGPNTIYF
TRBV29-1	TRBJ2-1	CSPGGCWGGNEQFF
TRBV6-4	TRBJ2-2	CASSSLNTGELFF
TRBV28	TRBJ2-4	CASSFEGQNIQYF
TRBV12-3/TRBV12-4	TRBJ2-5	CASSLGVYQETQYF
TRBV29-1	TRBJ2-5	CSVVPAQETQYF
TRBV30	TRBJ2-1	CAWSARLADEQFF
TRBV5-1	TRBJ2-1	CASSLRTGTSLNEQFF
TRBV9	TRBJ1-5	CASSVGQGNQPQHF
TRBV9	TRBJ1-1	CASSYIRGPGEAFF
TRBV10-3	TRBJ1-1	CAISQGQRNTEAFF
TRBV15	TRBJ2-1	CATSRDQRNEQFF
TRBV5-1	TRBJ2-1	CASSLEQGGEQFF
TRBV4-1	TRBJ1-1	CASSRDGPGGTEAFF